Below are 20 T cell receptor beta chains sequenced from a single sample in a study of T cells in Graves' hyperthyroidism and ophthalmopathy (dated by TCRdb to the late 2010s). The method was multiplex PCR. The sample was run on an Illumina HiSeq 2000. The TCR beta CDR3 regions were amplified from RNA transcripts. For the first round of RT-PCR on the TCR CDR3, the HTBI primer set was used together with the Qiagen OneStep RT-PCR kit. TCRdb ran its own pipeline on the public reads, namely fastp trimming at Q25 and MiXCR clone calling, and kept in-frame beta chains. Rows are combined by CDR3 protein, so each entry shows the most common genes and DNA. The sample table records some 620,000 distinct CDR3 sequences; roughly 16% of these occur just once. Jointly, the top ten make up about 3.8% of the sample. Sequencing was performed on blood. All receptors come from a woman aged 25 to 39 with Graves' hyperthyroidism.

In this sample, this clonotype turned up many times. This sequence joins TRBV18 and TRBJ2-7; a possible D gene is TRBD1 (5 bases). Trimming took 2 bases from V and 4 from J, leaving 9 bases between them. The CDR3 is 13 amino acids. Germline lookup yields CDR1 KGHSH and CDR2 LQKENI. In DNA form, the CDR3 reads TGTGCCAGCTCACCATCAGGGAAATACGAGCAGTACTTC. Its protein is CASSPSGKYEQYF.

The rearrangement links TRBV5-6 to TRBJ2-7; D possibly matches TRBD1 or TRBD2 (6 bases each). Germline V lookup: CDR1 SGHDT, CDR2 YYEEEE. Trimming removed 3 bases from V and 3 bases from J, with 16 bases in between. The CDR3 is 15 amino acids. The CDR3 spells CASSSRGQRGYEQYF. The CDR3 nucleotides are TGTGCCAGCAGCTCCCGGGGGCAAAGAGGCTACGAGCAGTACTTC.

The chain couples TRBV19 to TRBJ2-3; D may be TRBD2 (5 bases). Trimming took 11 bases from V and 6 from J, leaving 15 bases between them. The CDR3 extends over 12 amino acids. Germline CDR1 is LNHDA and CDR2 is SQIVND (reference sequence). The CDR3 coding sequence is TGTGCCGTCTCGGAGGCTGTGGATACGCAGTATTTT. This gives the protein CAVSEAVDTQYF. Complete variable domain (other parts from reference TRBV19 and TRBJ2-3): DGGITQSPKYLFRKEGQNVTLSCEQNLNHDAMYWYRQDPGQGLRLIYYSQIVNDFQKGDIAEGYSVSREKKESFPLTVTSAQKNPTAFYLCAVSEAVDTQYFGPGTRLTVL.

This clonotype was observed at least ten times. The V and J genes are TRBV15 and TRBJ1-1; no firm D call. V shed 0 bases and J shed 0 bases, with 2 bases lying between them. The length of the CDR3 is 13 residues. Germline V gives CDR1 LNHNV, CDR2 YYDKDF (reference sequence). The DNA of the CDR3 is TGTGCCACCAGCAGAGAGTTGAACACTGAAGCTTTCTTT. Encoded protein: CATSRELNTEAFF.

This clonotype was seen at least ten times. At one end the junction does not follow the germline gene, possibly because of a read error. As DNA, the CDR3 is TGTGCCAGCAGCTTTTTGGGTTCGAACACCGGGGAGCTGTTTTTT. Protein: CASSFLGSNTGELFF. The V and J genes are TRBV5-1 and TRBJ2-2; D is undetermined. Germline V CDR1 and CDR2: SGHRS, YFSETQ. The CDR3 consists of 15 residues.

The chain carries TRBV4-1 and TRBJ2-7, with 8 bases lining up with TRBD1. The CDR3 sequence is 15 residues long. Germline lookup yields CDR1 MGHRA and CDR2 YSYEKL. V was clipped by 3 bases and J by 0 bases; unmatched bases: 4. The CDR3 DNA reads as TGCGCCAGCAGCCATGTCGGACAGGGCTCCTACGAGCAGTACTTC. Amino acids: CASSHVGQGSYEQYF.

This clonotype has at least ten counts. The V and J genes are TRBV29-1 and TRBJ2-1, with D perhaps assigned TRBD1 or TRBD2 (6 bases each). CDR3 length: 14 residues. Germline V gives CDR1 SQVTM, CDR2 ANQGSEA. Trimming took 6 bases from V and 6 from J, leaving 18 bases between them. The CDR3: CSVGGEGKGNEQFF. As DNA, the CDR3 is TGCAGCGTGGGGGGCGAAGGGAAGGGCAATGAGCAGTTCTTC.

This clonotype was recorded many times. The genes are TRBV3-1 and TRBJ1-2; 10 bases line up with TRBD1. CDR1 and CDR2 from the germline V gene are LGHDT and YNNKEL (reference sequence). This CDR3 has 15 amino acids. With 4 bases clipped from V and 4 bases from J, the junction kept 6 bases outside the gene matches. For the CDR3, the DNA is TGTGCCAGCAGCCCCGGGACAGGGGATCGCTATGGCTACACCTTC. It is translated as CASSPGTGDRYGYTF. Full variable domain (rest looked up from reference TRBV3-1 and TRBJ1-2): DTAVSQTPKYLVTQMGNDKSIKCEQNLGHDTMYWYKQDSKKFLKIMFSYNNKELIINETVPNRFSPKSPDKAHLNLHINSLELGDSAVYFCASSPGTGDRYGYTFGSGTRLTVV.

The rearrangement uses TRBV9 and TRBJ2-1, with 8 bases lining up with TRBD1. This CDR3 comprises 15 residues. Trimming took 2 bases from V and 6 from J; bases not matched to a gene: 7. From germline, CDR1 is SGDLS and CDR2 YYNGEE. The CDR3 loop is CASSVFQGAVNEQFF. The DNA of the CDR3 is TGTGCCAGCAGCGTTTTCCAGGGGGCGGTCAATGAGCAGTTCTTC. Drawing the rest from reference TRBV9 and TRBJ2-1, the complete variable domain is DSGVTQTPKHLITATGQRVTLRCSPRSGDLSVYWYQQSLDQGLQFLIQYYNGEERAKGNILERFSAQQFPDLHSELNLSSLELGDSALYFCASSVFQGAVNEQFFGPGTRLTVL.

The gene calls are TRBV20-1 and TRBJ2-1, with TRBD1 as a possible D gene (6 bases). CDR1 and CDR2 (germline): DFQATT, SNEGSKA (reference sequence). The CDR3 is made up of 11 amino acids. Deletions cut 7 bases from V and 4 bases from J, with 8 bases between. The CDR3 sequence is CSVGTYNEQFF. CDR3 nucleotides: TGCAGTGTAGGGACATACAATGAGCAGTTCTTC.

This clonotype has only a few counts. The chain links TRBV7-9 to TRBJ2-2, with TRBD2 identical over 9 bases. This CDR3 region has 15 residues. Per the germline V gene, CDR1 is SEHNR and CDR2 is FQNEAQ (reference sequence). V dropped 5 bases and J dropped 5; count of bases not matched to a gene: 6. The CDR3 region is CASSPYSGRTGELFF. The CDR3 nucleotides read TGTGCCAGCAGCCCCTATAGCGGGAGAACCGGGGAGCTGTTTTTT.

The chain combines TRBV19 with TRBJ2-1; 13 nucleotides align to TRBD2. With 5 bases clipped from V and 8 bases from J, the junction kept 9 bases outside the gene matches. Germline V lookup: CDR1 LNHDA, CDR2 SQIVND (reference sequence). The CDR3 contains 16 residues. The CDR3 sequence: CASSPGTSGTFYEQFF. The CDR3 DNA sequence: TGTGCCAGTAGTCCGGGGACTAGCGGGACATTTTATGAGCAGTTCTTC. Full variable domain (outside the CDR3, taken from reference TRBV19 and TRBJ2-1): DGGITQSPKYLFRKEGQNVTLSCEQNLNHDAMYWYRQDPGQGLRLIYYSQIVNDFQKGDIAEGYSVSREKKESFPLTVTSAQKNPTAFYLCASSPGTSGTFYEQFFGPGTRLTVL.

Many counts were recorded for this clonotype. The chain links TRBV12-3 or TRBV12-4 to TRBJ2-4; no clear D. Trimming removed 2 bases from V and 7 bases from J, with 9 bases in between. The CDR3 loop spans 13 amino acids. Written as DNA, the CDR3 is TGTGCCAGCAGTTTAAGGCGAGGCAACATTCAGTACTTC. Translating it yields CASSLRRGNIQYF.

This clonotype came up many times. This chain joins TRBV5-6 and TRBJ1-5, with D unresolved. Trimming pared 4 bases from V and 7 bases from J, leaving 15 bases between. The CDR3 length is 14 residues. Germline-derived CDR1 and CDR2 are SGHDT and YYEEEE. CDR3 residues: CASSIFDSRQPQHF. The CDR3 DNA reads as TGTGCCAGCAGCATTTTCGATAGTCGACAGCCCCAGCATTTT.

This clonotype was seen at least ten times. The chain uses TRBV7-2 and TRBJ2-7; TRBD1 agrees at 9 bases. Looked up from germline, CDR1 is SGHTA and CDR2 is FQGNSA. This CDR3 has 13 amino acids. V shed 5 bases, J shed 10 bases, and the junction held 9 bases outside the gene matches. In DNA, the CDR3 is TGTGCCAGCAGCCCAGAACGGGACAGGGAACAGTACTTC. As protein: CASSPERDREQYF.

This clonotype was seen repeatedly, ten times or more. This chain links TRBV7-9 with TRBJ2-7; 9 nucleotides align to TRBD2. The germline CDR1 and CDR2 sequences are SEHNR and FQNEAQ (reference sequence). This CDR3 contains 15 residues. V was clipped by 7 bases and J by 0 bases; unmatched bases: 7. CDR3 loop: CASTTSTSGSYEQYF. CDR3 in DNA: TGTGCCAGCACCACCTCGACTAGCGGCTCCTACGAGCAGTACTTC. The full variable domain, rest sourced from reference TRBV7-9 and TRBJ2-7, is DTGVSQNPRHKITKRGQNVTFRCDPISEHNRLYWYRQTLGQGPEFLTYFQNEAQLEKSRLLSDRFSAERPKGSFSTLEIQRTEQGDSAMYLCASTTSTSGSYEQYFGPGTRLTVT.

This clonotype was found many times. The gene calls are TRBV12-3 or TRBV12-4 and TRBJ1-4; D is perhaps TRBD1 (5 bases). Deletions cut 5 bases from V and 8 bases from J, with 18 bases between. The CDR3 spans 15 residues. CDR3 DNA sequence: TGTGCCAGCAGTACCGCCTTAGACAGAGGAGAAAAACTGTTTTTT. This gives the protein CASSTALDRGEKLFF.

This clonotype was seen ten or more times. The CDR3 region has the DNA TGTGCCACCGGGACAGGAGACTACGAGCAGTACTTC. Translating gives CATGTGDYEQYF. The V and J genes are TRBV28 and TRBJ2-7; 8 bases fit TRBD1. The junction had 5 bases not matched to a gene; V was cut back by 10 bases and J by 3 bases. There are 12 residues in the CDR3. CDR1 is MDHEN, CDR2 SYDVKM, per germline. The whole variable domain, remainder taken from reference TRBV28 and TRBJ2-7, is DVKVTQSSRYLVKRTGEKVFLECVQDMDHENMFWYRQDPGLGLRLIYFSYDVKMKEKGDIPEGYSVSREKKERFSLILESASTNQTSMYLCATGTGDYEQYFGPGTRLTVT.

The sample holds many counts of this clonotype. The chain is built from TRBV28 and TRBJ2-2; D is tentatively TRBD1 or TRBD2 (5 bases each). The V end lost 7 bases, the J end lost 6 bases, and 12 bases lay between the germline ends. Germline values: CDR1 MDHEN, CDR2 SYDVKM. This CDR3 comprises 13 residues. The CDR3 DNA follows: TGTGCCAGCAAAACCTTGGGGGCCGGGGAGCTGTTTTTT. Protein: CASKTLGAGELFF. The entire variable domain, with the rest obtained from reference TRBV28 and TRBJ2-2, is as follows: DVKVTQSSRYLVKRTGEKVFLECVQDMDHENMFWYRQDPGLGLRLIYFSYDVKMKEKGDIPEGYSVSREKKERFSLILESASTNQTSMYLCASKTLGAGELFFGEGSRLTVL.

This chain joins TRBV6-1 and TRBJ2-1; TRBD1 might be the D (6 bases). CDR1 MNHNS and CDR2 SASEGT come from the germline V gene. Trimming shortened V by 3 bases and J by 0 bases, and 9 bases separated the two germline ends. The CDR3 has 15 residues. The CDR3 DNA follows: TGTGCCAGCAGTGAGGGACAAAGCTCCTACAATGAGCAGTTCTTC. Its protein product is CASSEGQSSYNEQFF.